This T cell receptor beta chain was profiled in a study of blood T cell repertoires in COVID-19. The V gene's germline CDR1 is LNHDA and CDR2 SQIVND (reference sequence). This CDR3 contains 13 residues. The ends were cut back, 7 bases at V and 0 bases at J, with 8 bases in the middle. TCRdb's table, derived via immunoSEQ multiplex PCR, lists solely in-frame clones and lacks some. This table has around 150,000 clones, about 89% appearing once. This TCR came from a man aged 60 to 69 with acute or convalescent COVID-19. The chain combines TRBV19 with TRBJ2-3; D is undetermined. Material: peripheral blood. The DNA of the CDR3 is TGTGCCAGTAACGATCAGAGCACAGATACGCAGTATTTT. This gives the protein CASNDQSTDTQYF.